This TCR beta chain was recorded in a study of blood T cell repertoires in COVID-19. Study details: Sites across the United States, Italy and Spain contributed samples from acute and convalescent COVID-19. In each case, the material was cDNA or gDNA derived from T cells, B-cell-depleted T cells, or PBMCs.

V was cut by 4 bases and J by 7 bases, with 10 bases left in between. The germline V gene has CDR1 SQVTM and CDR2 ANQGSEA. The CDR3 length is 11 residues. As handled by the study authors: From reference gene primer amplification, estimates of nucleated cell counts were derived. Data came from immunoSEQ multiplex PCR; TCRdb stores just in-frame clones and leaves some out. The V and J calls and clone size were taken over from that table, and D and trimming were inferred from the DNA. The repertoire consists of some 280,000 clones, with 80% to 90% occurring once and the leading ten covering about 3%. Sequenced material: peripheral blood. This chain connects TRBV29-1 to TRBJ2-5; maybe TRBD1 (7 bases). This clonotype was sampled from a woman aged 25 to 45 with active or convalescent COVID-19. CDR3 amino acids: CSVVRGATQYF. DNA of the CDR3: TGCAGCGTTGTCAGGGGGGCGACCCAGTACTTC.